This passage covers 32 T cell receptor beta chains from one sample sequenced in a study of blood T cell repertoires in COVID-19. Libraries were prepared by immunoSEQ multiplex PCR; TCRdb keeps only in-frame clonotypes and omits some of them. The data contain 250,000 to 300,000 clones, around 83% of them seen just once; the ten biggest clones take up 3.5% to 4%. The sample consisted of peripheral blood. These receptors originate from a man between 18 and 35 years old with active or convalescent COVID-19.

This rearrangement joins TRBV27 to TRBJ1-6, with 9 bases fitting TRBD1. The germline V gene has CDR1 MNHEY and CDR2 SMNVEV (reference sequence). There are 16 residues in the CDR3. Unmatched junction bases numbered 4, after V lost 4 bases and J lost 3 bases. CDR3 amino acids: CASSSGGQGYNSPLHF. The CDR3 region has the DNA TGTGCCAGCAGTTCGGGGGGACAGGGCTATAATTCACCCCTCCACTTT.

V and J are TRBV7-2 and TRBJ2-1; D might be TRBD2 (6 bases). Trimming cost V 1 base and J 5 bases, with 15 bases left between them. The CDR3 covers 16 residues. CDR1 is SGHTA and CDR2 is FQGNSA in the germline V gene. The CDR3 DNA is TGTGCCAGCAGCTTAGTTCCAGGAGGGCCCCACAATGAGCAGTTCTTC. As protein: CASSLVPGGPHNEQFF.

The chain recombines TRBV9 with TRBJ1-6; 9 nucleotides align to TRBD1. The germline V gene has CDR1 SGDLS and CDR2 YYNGEE. The junction had 9 bases not matched to a gene; V was cut back by 4 bases and J by 7 bases. The CDR3 sequence is 16 residues long. CDR3 amino acids: CASSLTGTGSNSPLHF. The CDR3 DNA sequence: TGTGCCAGCAGCTTGACCGGGACAGGGAGCAATTCACCCCTCCACTTT.

This chain uses TRBV7-2 with TRBJ2-1; D not resolved. The germline gives CDR1 SGHTA, CDR2 FQGNSA. V lost 4 bases and J lost 8, with 9 bases in between. The CDR3 spans 12 residues. CDR3 protein: CASSSSLYEQFF. Here the CDR3 DNA reads TGTGCCAGCAGCTCTTCCCTGTATGAGCAGTTCTTC.

J is TRBJ2-1 and V is TRBV15; 9 bases align to TRBD2. Germline V gene data show CDR1 as LNHNV and CDR2 as YYDKDF (reference sequence). The V gene end was trimmed by 0 bases and the J gene end by 3 bases; junction bases not matched to a gene: 6. The CDR3 totals 17 residues. As DNA, the CDR3 is TGTGCCACCAGCAGAGATGACGGACTAGCGATCTACAATGAGCAGTTCTTC. It encodes CATSRDDGLAIYNEQFF.

This clone was seen just once. The CDR3, as DNA: TGTGCCAGCAGTTACCTGGACTTAAGCTCGGAGCAGTTCTTC. Its protein product is CASSYLDLSSEQFF. The chain couples TRBV6-2 or TRBV6-3 to TRBJ2-1; D might be TRBD2 (5 bases). V lost 2 bases to trimming and J lost 10 bases, with 15 bases between them. CDR1 is MNHEY and CDR2 is SVGEGT in the germline V gene. The CDR3 is 14 residues long.

V usage is TRBV28 and J usage is TRBJ2-7; TRBD2 matches at 7 bases. V lost 2 bases, J lost 5 bases, and 6 bases stayed unmatched. This CDR3 contains 14 residues. Germline assignment: CDR1 MDHEN and CDR2 SYDVKM. Here the CDR3 DNA reads TGTGCCAGCAGTTTAGCGGGAGTCCGCAACGAGCAGTACTTC. Encoded protein: CASSLAGVRNEQYF. Looking up the rest from reference TRBV28 and TRBJ2-7 gives the full variable domain: DVKVTQSSRYLVKRTGEKVFLECVQDMDHENMFWYRQDPGLGLRLIYFSYDVKMKEKGDIPEGYSVSREKKERFSLILESASTNQTSMYLCASSLAGVRNEQYFGPGTRLTVT.

This rearrangement joins TRBV19 to TRBJ2-7, with 7 nucleotides matching TRBD1. The CDR3 spans 13 residues. With V trimmed by 3 bases and J by 5 bases, 4 bases remained unmatched. Germline V gene sequence: CDR1 LNHDA, CDR2 SQIVND (reference sequence). CDR3 sequence: CASSINRGNEQYF. The CDR3 DNA is TGTGCCAGTAGTATCAACAGGGGAAACGAGCAGTACTTC.

The chain employs TRBV11-3 and TRBJ2-3; 7 nucleotides line up with TRBD1. Germline V lookup: CDR1 SGHNT, CDR2 YENEEA. The CDR3 is made up of 15 amino acids. V gave up 5 bases and J gave up 4 bases; unmatched junction bases: 9. CDR3 amino acids: CASSQTGNRADTQYF. For the CDR3, the DNA is TGTGCCAGCAGCCAGACAGGGAATAGAGCAGATACGCAGTATTTT.

As DNA, the CDR3 is TGTGCCTGGGGGGTGGTTCGAGACCAAGAGACCCAGTACTTC. Encoded protein: CAWGVVRDQETQYF. The rearrangement joins TRBV30 to TRBJ2-5; no clear D gene. The V end was cut by 5 bases, the J end by 0 bases, with 13 bases between. The CDR3 sequence is 14 residues long. Germline V lookup: CDR1 GTSNPN, CDR2 SVGIG (reference sequence). Looking up the rest from reference TRBV30 and TRBJ2-5 gives the full variable domain: SQTIHQWPATLVQPVGSPLSLECTVEGTSNPNLYWYRQAAGRGLQLLFYSVGIGQISSEVPQNLSASRPQDRQFILSSKKLLLSDSGFYLCAWGVVRDQETQYFGPGTRLLVL.

CDR3 loop: CATSRDKAQGTEAFF. The CDR3 bases are TGTGCCACCAGCAGGGACAAAGCACAGGGCACTGAAGCTTTCTTT. The J gene is TRBJ1-1, the V gene TRBV15, with D perhaps matching TRBD1 (6 bases). The V gene lost 3 bases and the J gene lost 4 bases, with 15 bases spanning the gap. Germline assignment: CDR1 LNHNV and CDR2 YYDKDF (reference sequence). CDR3 size: 15 residues.

V gene TRBV2 combines with J gene TRBJ1-1, with D perhaps TRBD1 (6 bases). The germline V gene encodes CDR1 SNHLY and CDR2 FYNNEI. The CDR3 is 11 residues long. Between the trimmed V and J ends, which lost 7 bases and 6 bases, there was a span of 9 bases. The DNA of the CDR3 is TGTGCCAGCAAATGGACAGCTGAAGCTTTCTTT. Encoded protein: CASKWTAEAFF. Full variable domain (rest looked up from reference TRBV2 and TRBJ1-1): EPEVTQTPSHQVTQMGQEVILRCVPISNHLYFYWYRQILGQKVEFLVSFYNNEISEKSEIFDDQFSVERPDGSNFTLKIRSTKLEDSAMYFCASKWTAEAFFGQGTRLTVV.

The chain has TRBV5-1 and TRBJ2-3, with 8 bases aligning to TRBD2. Germline CDR1 SGHRS, CDR2 YFSETQ. CDR3 size: 13 residues. Trimming cost V 6 bases and J 4 bases; bases outside gene matches: 4. The CDR3 here is CASKRGGPDTQYF. As DNA, the CDR3 is TGCGCCAGCAAACGGGGGGGTCCAGATACGCAGTATTTT. The whole variable domain, filled in from reference TRBV5-1 and TRBJ2-3, reads KAGVTQTPRYLIKTRGQQVTLSCSPISGHRSVSWYQQTPGQGLQFLFEYFSETQRNKGNFPGRFSGRQFSNSRSEMNVSTLELGDSALYLCASKRGGPDTQYFGPGTRLTVL.

In its sample, this clone was seen a few times. This rearrangement joins TRBV6-6 to TRBJ1-1, with D perhaps TRBD1 (6 bases). The CDR3 is made up of 14 amino acids. The germline V gene has CDR1 MNHNY and CDR2 SVGAGI (reference sequence). V lost 0 bases and J lost 5, with 10 bases in between. The CDR3 is CASSYSTGLTEAFF. The CDR3 DNA follows: TGTGCCAGCAGTTACTCGACAGGTTTAACTGAAGCTTTCTTT.

This chain links TRBV24-1 with TRBJ1-2; 7 positions match TRBD1. CDR3 length equals 13 residues. V lost 9 bases and J lost 8; bases outside the gene matches: 11. The V gene's germline CDR1 is KGHDR and CDR2 SFDVKD. The CDR3 here is CATSDRAQQGYTF. In DNA form, the CDR3 reads TGTGCCACCTCTGACAGGGCTCAGCAGGGCTACACCTTC.

The V call is TRBV6-5, the J call TRBJ2-7; D may be TRBD2 (7 bases). V was cut by 6 bases and J by 11 bases, with 26 bases left in between. The CDR3 consists of 15 residues. Germline CDR1 reads MNHEY; CDR2 reads SVGAGI. The DNA of the CDR3 is TGTGCCAGCAGAGTACCCGGGGGGCCGGGTTCGGCGGAGTACTTC. The encoded protein is CASRVPGGPGSAEYF.

V gene TRBV5-6 combines with J gene TRBJ2-4, with D possibly being TRBD2 (5 bases). Germline V CDR1 and CDR2: SGHDT, YYEEEE. The length of the CDR3 is 16 residues. Trimming took off 4 bases at V and 3 bases at J, with 17 bases between the two ends. CDR3: CASSKERFRGKNIQYF. CDR3 bases: TGTGCCAGCAGCAAAGAGCGGTTCCGGGGCAAAAACATTCAGTACTTC.

The chain has TRBV11-2 and TRBJ2-5; 11 nucleotides align to TRBD2. The CDR3 sequence is 16 residues long. CDR1 is SGHAT, CDR2 FQNNGV, per germline. Unmatched junction bases numbered 7, after V lost 3 bases and J lost 4 bases. The CDR3 loop reads CASSFDRTSGLETQYF. The CDR3 DNA reads TGTGCCAGCAGCTTCGACAGGACTAGCGGGTTAGAGACCCAGTACTTC.

This chain joins TRBV27 and TRBJ2-5, with D perhaps matching TRBD1 (6 bases). From germline, CDR1 is MNHEY and CDR2 SMNVEV (reference sequence). V gave up 0 bases and J gave up 2 bases, with 7 bases separating them. The length of the CDR3 is 14 residues. CDR3 sequence reads: CASSLSGGQETQYF. The CDR3, as DNA: TGTGCCAGCAGTTTATCAGGGGGACAAGAGACCCAGTACTTC.

The J gene is TRBJ2-1, the V gene TRBV6-5; 7 bases fit TRBD2. The CDR3 is 15 amino acids. J lost 9 bases, V lost 6 bases, and 14 bases had no gene match. CDR1 and CDR2 from the germline V gene are MNHEY and SVGAGI. The chain's CDR3 is CASSPTGTTSGEQFF. Here the CDR3 DNA reads TGTGCCAGCAGCCCCACCGGGACTACATCGGGTGAGCAGTTCTTC.

This sequence joins TRBV30 and TRBJ2-1; 12 nucleotides align to TRBD2. V lost 8 bases and J lost 8; bases outside the gene matches: 7. This CDR3 is built from 13 residues. CDR1 and CDR2 from the germline V gene are GTSNPN and SVGIG (reference sequence). CDR3 nucleotides: TGTGCCGGGGCTAGCGGGAGGGGTTATGAGCAGTTCTTC. Translated: CAGASGRGYEQFF.

This clone was observed once. This sequence joins TRBV7-9 and TRBJ2-3; 10 bases are shared with TRBD2. Trimming cost V 8 bases and J 6 bases; bases outside gene matches: 11. CDR3 length: 15 residues. Germline V gene data show CDR1 as SEHNR and CDR2 as FQNEAQ (reference sequence). CDR3 sequence (DNA): TGTGCCAGCTTCGTCGGGACTAGCGTTTCGGATACGCAGTATTTT. Encoded protein: CASFVGTSVSDTQYF.

The chain uses TRBV7-2 and TRBJ1-5; possible D gene TRBD1, 6 bases. Germline CDR1 reads SGHTA; CDR2 reads FQGNSA. The CDR3 spans 13 residues. V was shortened by 5 bases and J by 8 bases, with 13 bases between the two germline ends. The CDR3 nucleotides are TGTGCCAGCAGCATGGACAGCTACGAGCCCCAGCATTTT. As protein: CASSMDSYEPQHF.

The CDR3 loop reads CASSQDTLAGFNEQFF. Here the CDR3 DNA reads TGTGCCAGCAGCCAGGATACACTAGCGGGATTCAATGAGCAGTTCTTC. The chain uses TRBV4-2 and TRBJ2-1; 10 bases line up with TRBD2. The V segment lost 3 bases and the J segment 6 bases; nucleotides outside the gene matches: 8. The germline V gene has CDR1 LGHNA and CDR2 YNFKEQ. The CDR3 contains 16 residues.

The chain is built from TRBV5-1 and TRBJ2-3; TRBD2 agrees at 8 bases. With V trimmed by 1 base and J by 0 bases, 4 bases remained unmatched. Germline V CDR1 and CDR2: SGHRS, YFSETQ. The CDR3 has 16 residues. The CDR3 bases are TGCGCCAGCAGCTTGAGGACGGGGGGGAGCACAGATACGCAGTATTTT. Its protein product is CASSLRTGGSTDTQYF.

This chain links TRBV2 with TRBJ1-2, with D possibly being TRBD1 (6 bases). V dropped 1 base and J dropped 5 bases, with 11 bases sitting between them. The CDR3 extends over 14 amino acids. Germline V gives CDR1 SNHLY, CDR2 FYNNEI. Here the CDR3 reads CASSEEVGGYGYTF. CDR3 bases: TGTGCCAGCAGTGAAGAGGTAGGGGGTTATGGCTACACCTTC.

V and J are TRBV28 and TRBJ1-1; TRBD1 matches at 10 bases. Germline V gives CDR1 MDHEN, CDR2 SYDVKM. V dropped 4 bases and J dropped 4; count of bases not matched to a gene: 6. The CDR3 is made up of 15 amino acids. CDR3 amino acids: CASSSTGGVGTEAFF. The CDR3, as DNA: TGTGCCAGCAGTTCGACAGGGGGCGTCGGCACTGAAGCTTTCTTT.

The chain employs TRBV19 and TRBJ1-5; TRBD1 might be the D (6 bases). CDR1 is LNHDA, CDR2 SQIVND, per germline (reference sequence). The CDR3 extends over 15 amino acids. V lost 2 bases and J 8 bases, leaving 16 bases between the germline ends. The CDR3 DNA is TGTGCCAGTAGTATATCCAGGGGTACTTGGGAGCCCCAGCATTTT. Translation: CASSISRGTWEPQHF.

The chain couples TRBV7-9 to TRBJ1-2; 7 nucleotides match TRBD1. V gave up 5 bases and J gave up 6 bases; unmatched junction bases: 6. The CDR3 contains 13 residues. Germline lookup yields CDR1 SEHNR and CDR2 FQNEAQ (reference sequence). The CDR3 region is CASSQTGYDGYTF. As DNA, the CDR3 is TGTGCCAGCAGCCAGACAGGGTATGATGGCTACACCTTC.

The rearrangement joins TRBV6-5 to TRBJ1-1; TRBD1 matches 7 bases. This CDR3 has 13 amino acids. Germline V gene lookup returns CDR1 MNHEY and CDR2 SVGAGI. The junction had 8 bases not matched to a gene; V was cut back by 6 bases and J by 7 bases. CDR3 DNA sequence: TGTGCCAGCAGCCTCAGACAGGGTAGTGAAGCTTTCTTT. Its protein product is CASSLRQGSEAFF.

This clone was recorded many times. The chain couples TRBV2 to TRBJ1-3; a possible D gene is TRBD1 (6 bases). The CDR3 is 15 amino acids. CDR1 and CDR2 from the germline V gene are SNHLY and FYNNEI. With 3 bases removed from V and 1 base from J, the gap between germline ends came to 10 bases. The CDR3: CASSEGQGSGNTIYF. In DNA form, the CDR3 reads TGTGCCAGCAGTGAGGGACAAGGATCTGGAAACACCATATATTTT. The full variable domain, its missing parts supplied by reference TRBV2 and TRBJ1-3, is EPEVTQTPSHQVTQMGQEVILRCVPISNHLYFYWYRQILGQKVEFLVSFYNNEISEKSEIFDDQFSVERPDGSNFTLKIRSTKLEDSAMYFCASSEGQGSGNTIYFGEGSWLTVV.

The chain employs TRBV9 and TRBJ2-3, with 8 bases fitting TRBD2. Germline CDR1 and CDR2: SGDLS and YYNGEE. The CDR3 length is 17 residues. Trimming cost V 2 bases and J 4 bases; bases outside gene matches: 12. The CDR3 region is CASSVDRGGGPADTQYF. The CDR3 nucleotides are TGTGCCAGCAGCGTGGACCGGGGGGGAGGGCCAGCAGATACGCAGTATTTT.